Below, one TCR beta chain is given with its context. Its antigen is not identified. Germline CDR1 MNHNS, CDR2 SASEGT. The V and J ends lost 3 bases and 8 bases respectively, with 10 bases between them. The CDR3 consists of 12 residues. RNA was isolated and reverse transcribed to cDNA, the sequencing template. Profiling relied on immunoSEQ multiplex PCR, and the TCRdb table lists in-frame clones only, not all of them. The profile covers approximately 100,000 clones, with roughly 47% appearing a single time and 0.75% to 0.8% taken by the ten largest. The record originates from a study of CD8+ T cells in alopecia areata. Study in general: Treated patients received oral tofacitinib, 5 to 10 mg twice daily. General observations from the study: Higher clonality was seen in lesional scalp than in normal scalp, especially in alopecia totalis/universalis.

Collection of lesional scalp punch biopsies and peripheral blood was performed in alopecia areata patients. The rearrangement links TRBV6-1 to TRBJ1-2; D is undetermined. The clonotype was recovered from a human donor with alopecia areata. The sequencing sample was made of CD4+ T cells sorted from blood. The CDR3, as DNA: TGTGCCAGCAGTGAGAGAGAAGGCGGCTACACCTTC. Translation gives CASSEREGGYTF.